These T cell receptor beta chains were read from a single sample in a study of T cell repertoires in cytomegalovirus infection. Each CDR3 protein gets one entry after TCRdb re-called the reads with MiXCR. The data show roughly 920,000 distinct CDR3 sequences, more than 25% seen once. Their antigens remain unidentified. Specimen: cultured CD8+ T cells from PBMCs, collected from culture after CMV antigen stimulation. The receptors were gathered from a human donor in good health (CMV status not recorded). Some clones in this sample may be carry-over from other donors' samples. Both conserved end residues are part of each CDR3. The order of the fields is D gene, J gene, clone size, V gene, CDR3 protein, CDR3 DNA. A D gene is named only where the DNA matches it firmly. Not all rows give a size; the values are once, few, many and, for expanded clones, a class.

d_gene: TRBD1
j_gene: TRBJ1-1
abundance: once
v_gene: TRBV3-1
CDR3aa: CASSHRGLGAFF
CDR3nt: TGTGCCAGCAGCCACAGGGGGCTCGGGGCTTTCTTT

d_gene: NA
j_gene: TRBJ2-3
abundance: NA
v_gene: TRBV10-3
CDR3aa: CAISEGGGSIDTQYF
CDR3nt: TGTGCCATCAGTGAGGGTGGGGGATCCATAGATACGCAGTATTTT

d_gene: TRBD1
j_gene: TRBJ2-4
abundance: few
v_gene: TRBV15
CDR3aa: CATSRDRGRDIQYF
CDR3nt: TGTGCCACCAGCAGGGACAGGGGAAGAGACATTCAGTACTTC

d_gene: NA
j_gene: TRBJ1-1
abundance: many
v_gene: TRBV7-2
CDR3aa: CASSLDAASNTEAFF
CDR3nt: TGTGCCAGCAGCTTAGATGCAGCATCTAACACTGAAGCTTTCTTT

d_gene: NA
j_gene: TRBJ1-5
abundance: NA
v_gene: TRBV27
CDR3aa: CASSSDRQNQPQHF
CDR3nt: TGTGCCAGCAGTTCCGACAGACAGAATCAGCCCCAGCATTTT

d_gene: TRBD2
j_gene: TRBJ2-1
abundance: NA
v_gene: TRBV19
CDR3aa: CASSIYFLAGGSYNEQFF
CDR3nt: TGTGCCAGTAGTATTTATTTTCTAGCGGGGGGTAGCTACAATGAGCAGTTCTTC

d_gene: NA
j_gene: TRBJ1-2
abundance: few
v_gene: TRBV19
CDR3aa: CASSIAFPDGYTF
CDR3nt: TGTGCCAGTAGTATCGCTTTCCCGGACGGCTACACCTTC

d_gene: NA
j_gene: TRBJ1-2
abundance: NA
v_gene: TRBV20-1
CDR3aa: CSARDSGSGGYTF
CDR3nt: TGCAGTGCGAGGGACTCAGGATCTGGGGGCTACACCTTC

d_gene: TRBD1
j_gene: TRBJ1-6
abundance: NA
v_gene: TRBV11-2
CDR3aa: CASSPWTGHINNSPLHF
CDR3nt: TGTGCCAGCAGCCCCTGGACAGGTCACATCAATAATTCACCCCTCCACTTT

d_gene: TRBD1
j_gene: TRBJ1-2
abundance: few
v_gene: TRBV6-5
CDR3aa: CASGVRGGSGYTF
CDR3nt: TGTGCCAGCGGAGTAAGAGGGGGCAGCGGCTACACCTTC

d_gene: NA
j_gene: TRBJ2-5
abundance: NA
v_gene: TRBV19
CDR3aa: CASSMVGDQIF
CDR3nt: TGTGCCAGTAGTATGGTAGGGGACCAAATATTC

d_gene: NA
j_gene: TRBJ1-2
abundance: NA
v_gene: TRBV9
CDR3aa: CASSHTMDYSEKGLSADYGYTF
CDR3nt: TGTGCCAGCAGCCATACCATGGATTATTCGGAAAAAGGGCTGAGTGCAGACTATGGCTACACCTTC

d_gene: NA
j_gene: TRBJ2-5
abundance: many
v_gene: TRBV4-1
CDR3aa: CASSQGSRDQETQYF
CDR3nt: TGCGCCAGCAGCCAAGGAAGCAGGGACCAAGAGACCCAGTACTTC

d_gene: NA
j_gene: TRBJ2-2
abundance: NA
v_gene: TRBV5-5
CDR3aa: CASSYRRGAGELFF
CDR3nt: TGTGCCAGCAGCTACCGAAGAGGGGCCGGGGAGCTGTTTTTT

d_gene: NA
j_gene: TRBJ1-1
abundance: NA
v_gene: TRBV6-2/TRBV6-3
CDR3aa: CASSYGRGASNTEAFF
CDR3nt: TGTGCCAGCAGTTACGGGAGGGGGGCTTCGAACACTGAAGCTTTCTTT

d_gene: NA
j_gene: TRBJ1-1
abundance: few
v_gene: TRBV7-9
CDR3aa: CASKQGVTEAFF
CDR3nt: TGTGCCAGCAAACAGGGTGTCACTGAAGCTTTCTTT

d_gene: NA
j_gene: TRBJ1-5
abundance: few
v_gene: TRBV27
CDR3aa: CASSPQSHYRDSNQPQHF
CDR3nt: TGTGCCAGCAGTCCGCAATCTCACTACAGAGATAGCAATCAGCCCCAGCATTTT

d_gene: NA
j_gene: TRBJ2-7
abundance: few
v_gene: TRBV5-1
CDR3aa: CASSLESFGPYEQYF
CDR3nt: TGCGCCAGCAGCTTGGAATCTTTTGGGCCCTACGAGCAGTACTTC

d_gene: TRBD1
j_gene: TRBJ1-6
abundance: few
v_gene: TRBV2
CDR3aa: CAVSGQASSPLHF
CDR3nt: TGTGCAGTTTCGGGACAGGCTTCCTCACCCCTCCACTTT

d_gene: TRBD1
j_gene: TRBJ2-3
abundance: NA
v_gene: TRBV24-1
CDR3aa: CATSDRQGAGTDTQYF
CDR3nt: TGTGCCACCAGTGATCGACAGGGGGCCGGAACAGATACGCAGTATTTT

d_gene: NA
j_gene: TRBJ1-4
abundance: NA
v_gene: TRBV2
CDR3aa: CAGGDPARTAEKLFF
CDR3nt: TGTGCCGGGGGGGACCCGGCCAGAACTGCTGAAAAACTGTTTTTT

d_gene: TRBD1
j_gene: TRBJ2-7
abundance: once
v_gene: TRBV6-6
CDR3aa: CASSGDSGSGEQYF
CDR3nt: TGTGCCAGCAGTGGGGACAGTGGCTCGGGGGAGCAGTACTTC

d_gene: TRBD2
j_gene: TRBJ2-7
abundance: NA
v_gene: TRBV20-1
CDR3aa: CSARATSGGLLNYEQYF
CDR3nt: TGCAGTGCTAGAGCGACTAGCGGGGGGTTACTAAACTACGAGCAGTACTTC

d_gene: NA
j_gene: TRBJ1-2
abundance: NA
v_gene: TRBV19
CDR3aa: CASRERGITGYTF
CDR3nt: TGTGCCAGTAGGGAAAGGGGCATTACCGGCTACACCTTC

d_gene: TRBD1
j_gene: TRBJ1-2
abundance: many
v_gene: TRBV7-9
CDR3aa: CASTTRQGTNYGYTF
CDR3nt: TGTGCCAGCACCACACGACAGGGAACTAACTATGGCTACACCTTC

d_gene: NA
j_gene: TRBJ2-7
abundance: NA
v_gene: TRBV27
CDR3aa: CASSLSQRDEQYF
CDR3nt: TGTGCCAGCAGTTTATCGCAAAGGGACGAGCAGTACTTC

d_gene: TRBD1
j_gene: TRBJ2-1
abundance: few
v_gene: TRBV20-1
CDR3aa: CSARGQLNEQFF
CDR3nt: TGCAGTGCTAGGGGACAGCTGAATGAGCAGTTCTTC

d_gene: TRBD2
j_gene: TRBJ2-2
abundance: once
v_gene: TRBV5-1
CDR3aa: CASSSGTSGPELFF
CDR3nt: TGCGCCAGCAGCTCCGGAACTAGCGGGCCGGAGCTGTTTTTT

d_gene: NA
j_gene: TRBJ1-1
abundance: NA
v_gene: TRBV27
CDR3aa: CASSQGIGAEAFF
CDR3nt: TGTGCCAGCAGTCAGGGGATTGGTGCTGAAGCTTTCTTT

d_gene: NA
j_gene: TRBJ1-1
abundance: NA
v_gene: TRBV29-1
CDR3aa: CSAGDWSTEAFF
CDR3nt: TGCAGCGCCGGGGACTGGAGCACTGAAGCTTTCTTT

d_gene: NA
j_gene: TRBJ2-5
abundance: NA
v_gene: TRBV7-9
CDR3aa: CASSLPWETQYF
CDR3nt: TGTGCCAGCAGCTTACCCTGGGAGACCCAGTACTTC

d_gene: NA
j_gene: TRBJ1-4
abundance: NA
v_gene: TRBV7-9
CDR3aa: CASRGTGATNEKLFF
CDR3nt: TGTGCCAGCAGGGGCACGGGGGCTACTAATGAAAAACTGTTTTTT